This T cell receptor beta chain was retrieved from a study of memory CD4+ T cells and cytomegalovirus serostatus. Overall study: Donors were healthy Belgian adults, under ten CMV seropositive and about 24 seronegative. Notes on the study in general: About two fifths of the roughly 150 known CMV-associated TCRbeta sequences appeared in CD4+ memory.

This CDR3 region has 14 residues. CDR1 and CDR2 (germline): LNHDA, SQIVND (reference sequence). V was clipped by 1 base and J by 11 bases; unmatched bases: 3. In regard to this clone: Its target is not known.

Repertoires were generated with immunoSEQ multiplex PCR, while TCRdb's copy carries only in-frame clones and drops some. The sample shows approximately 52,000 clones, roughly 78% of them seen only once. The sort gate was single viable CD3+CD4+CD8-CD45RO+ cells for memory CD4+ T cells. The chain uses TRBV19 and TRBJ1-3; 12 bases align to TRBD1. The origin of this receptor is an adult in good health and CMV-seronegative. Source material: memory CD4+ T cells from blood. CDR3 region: CASSIGDRGPPIYF. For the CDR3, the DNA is TGTGCCAGTAGTATAGGGGACAGGGGGCCCCCCATATATTTT.